Listed below are T cell receptor beta chains from one sample, sequenced in a study of T cell repertoires in cytomegalovirus infection. TCRdb re-called the reads through MiXCR, storing one row per CDR3 protein. The sample contains some 150,000 distinct CDR3 sequences, roughly 6.5% of which appear only once. Sequencing was done on a sample of PBMCs. These receptors were taken from a human donor in good health (CMV status not recorded). Some clones in this sample may be carry-over from other donors' samples. CDR3s include the opening cysteine and the closing phenylalanine or tryptophan. D genes are given only for firm matches.

TRBJ2-3	TRBD1	TRBV20-1	CSAALSLGQGATDTQYF
TRBJ2-7	.	TRBV7-8	CASSLGRVAYEQYF
TRBJ1-1	.	TRBV19	CASSLRQESTEAFF
TRBJ2-7	TRBD1	TRBV7-9	CASTWTGAYEQYF
TRBJ2-3	TRBD2	TRBV7-2	CASRRRLAGGTDTQYF
TRBJ2-7	TRBD1	TRBV6-5	CASRPTGDSYEQYF
TRBJ2-6	TRBD1	TRBV18	CASSPRTGHSGANVLTF
TRBJ1-1	.	TRBV19	CASSSRVNTEAFF
TRBJ2-5	TRBD1	TRBV2	CASSENGTAIQETQYF
TRBJ2-1	TRBD2	TRBV5-1	CASSLTSGNNEQFF
TRBJ2-7	.	TRBV7-8	CASSLDRAYEQYF
TRBJ1-2	TRBD1	TRBV7-2	CASSLPKDRGRNGYTF
TRBJ1-2	.	TRBV7-2	CASSSPGPSGGGYTF
TRBJ1-5	.	TRBV28	CASRLAYSNQPQHF
TRBJ2-3	TRBD2	TRBV7-2	CASSPRGGRTDTQYF
TRBJ2-2	.	TRBV6-2/TRBV6-3	CASSYLPGTPSNTGELFF
TRBJ1-2	TRBD1	TRBV9	CASSSDRFGANYGYTF
TRBJ2-1	.	TRBV7-2	CASSPGTYNEQFF
TRBJ1-5	.	TRBV19	CASTTGYNQPQHF
TRBJ2-3	.	TRBV4-2	CASGVPGEGTDTQYF
TRBJ2-3	TRBD2	TRBV19	CASSISVAGARTDTQYF
TRBJ1-6	TRBD1	TRBV5-1	CASRGDRGNSPLHF
TRBJ1-1	.	TRBV29-1	CSVQRDIEAFF
TRBJ1-5	.	TRBV12-3/TRBV12-4	CASSSDSPTQPQHF
TRBJ1-2	.	TRBV7-9	CASSFQGDYGYTF
TRBJ2-7	.	TRBV7-9	CASSGPYEQYF
TRBJ1-4	.	TRBV12-3/TRBV12-4	CASTPVGGGSNEKLFF
TRBJ2-7	.	TRBV7-9	CASSYGGGGRDEQYF
TRBJ1-1	TRBD1	TRBV7-9	CASSLTTGSNTEAFF
TRBJ1-1	TRBD1	TRBV20-1	CSARAGTGPSTEAFF
TRBJ1-1	.	TRBV9	CASSVEGGRTEAFF
TRBJ2-7	.	TRBV10-2	CASSESGSAVRKNEQYF
TRBJ2-7	.	TRBV7-2	CASSSQGGPYEQYF
TRBJ1-5	.	TRBV7-9	CASSTRGEGNQPQHF
TRBJ1-6	TRBD1	TRBV7-6	CASSFGQAPSYNSPLHF
TRBJ2-3	.	TRBV7-8	CASSFETTGTDTQYF
TRBJ2-1	.	TRBV7-8	CASSPSGNEQFF
TRBJ2-2	TRBD1	TRBV29-1	CSADRGRTGELFF
TRBJ2-3	TRBD2	TRBV7-2	CASSFTSGGGTDTQYF
TRBJ2-1	.	TRBV7-2	CASSEVGFNEQFF
TRBJ2-1	TRBD1	TRBV19	CAIGTGESSYNEQFF
TRBJ1-2	.	TRBV7-2	CASRRVGPDYGYTF
TRBJ2-1	TRBD2	TRBV20-1	CSARSTSGGRKTNEQFF
TRBJ2-2	.	TRBV7-2	CASSETRSGELFF
TRBJ1-2	.	TRBV3-1	CASSQGDYGYTF
TRBJ2-5	.	TRBV6-2/TRBV6-3	CASSLTGLGQETQYF
TRBJ1-1	TRBD1	TRBV7-9	CASSLPSGGGLGTEAFF
TRBJ1-2	TRBD1	TRBV12-3/TRBV12-4	CASSWTGLRGYTF
TRBJ2-7	.	TRBV28	CASSPLSGRVYEQYF
TRBJ1-2	.	TRBV7-8	CASSLATGLGYTF
TRBJ2-5	.	TRBV29-1	CSVKSQETQYF
TRBJ1-6	.	TRBV3-1	CASSQSISADSPLHF
TRBJ2-5	.	TRBV7-7	CASSWAESQETQYF